This T cell receptor (beta chain) was sequenced during a study of shared clonotypes between healthy human individuals (dated by TCRdb to the early 2020s). Notes on the research overall: A couple of women and a few men aged 18 to 49 years were included in the cohort. For each donor, CD4 naive and CD4 memory were each given three plates, CD8 naive was given two plates, and CD8 memory was given one plate. Libraries were prepared and TCR repertoires were sequenced by different laboratories using diverse techniques, in order to increase sequencing depth and limit assay-specific biases. Blood TCR repertoires of roughly 5 healthy adults were deeply sequenced to estimate repertoire size and the extent of clonotype sharing between individuals. Leukapheresis yielded between about 0.9 and 9.5 billion PBMCs per donor. Paper-wide results and their limitations: Pairwise subsampling led to the expectation that sequencing depth would affect the degree of clonotype sharing among donors. Larger estimated clonotype richness was generally found for naive subsets than for memory subsets. Compared with non-shared clonotypes, clonotypes shared by all four sorted-subset donors had higher generation probabilities. Rarefaction of sorted-subset datasets indicated incomplete sequencing despite the large sequencing depth. Because the study included a small number of donors, the genetic and exposure-history diversity represented was limited. When four donors were compared, the shared fraction of clonotypes was 5% to 6.5% for naive CD4, roughly 3.3% for naive CD8, more than 2% for memory CD4, and less than 0.5% for memory CD8. Sampling was restricted to blood, and TCR repertoires in tissue are likely to differ from TCR repertoires in blood.

TCR CDR3 regions were amplified from genomic DNA by multiplex PCR using the deep immunoSEQ assay. Extracted genomic DNA from each cell subset was distributed evenly across all wells of several immunoSEQ 96-well plates, and each plate was treated as a replicate. For sorted subsets, roughly 0.2 ug genomic DNA, equal to tens of thousands of T cell genomes, was loaded into each replicate PCR. The purified libraries were quantified using a Qubit 3.0 fluorometer, sized with a Bioanalyzer 2100, and then quantified again using the KAPA Library Quantification kit. A separate single-read 150-cycle Illumina NextSeq 550 flow cell was used to sequence each immunoSEQ 96-well plate. The study's processing was this. Because only junctional sequences without quality scores were contained in the immunoSEQ output, filtering matching that applied to full-length reads could not be performed. To assign V/J genes and CDR3, sequences were annotated against IMGT germline references using PyIR, a Python wrapper for IgBLAST v1.9. Reads were removed for weak V/J assignments (E-value above 1e-6), missing CDR3, stop codons, out-of-frame junctions, or ambiguous translated residues. V3J clonotypes were defined by identical inferred V gene, J gene, and CDR3 amino acid sequence. To compute the percentage overlap between repertoires, the number of shared unique clonotypes was divided by the size of the smaller repertoire. RTK rarefaction, the Chao1 estimator, and Recon v2.1 estimates of unobserved clonotypes were used to assess repertoire richness. Generation probabilities for all TCRbeta clonotypes obtained by the gDNA method from several donors were computed using OLGA. Entries here come from immuneACCESS through TCRdb and include only in-frame sequences with V and J called. Some clones fail to appear in such tables; in the studies checked, an unresolved V gene covers under half of the shortfall, and the cause of the remainder is unknown. That table gives V, J and clone size, and the DNA gave D and trimming. The sample includes 2 million to 2.5 million clones, with roughly 93% observed a single time. Under 0.45% of the sample is taken by the ten largest.

A remark on this clone: The antigen it recognizes is unknown. Per-nucleotide qualities are absent, and no much larger clonotype sits a single base away.

Healthy HIV-negative adults with no recently reported acute infections or vaccinations were included as donors. All donors were Caucasian adults living in Nashville, Tennessee, USA. CD4+ T cells were enriched by magnetic negative selection, after which naive cells were positively selected on CD45RA and the negative fraction was taken as the memory subset. After blood collection by leukapheresis, PBMCs were isolated using Ficoll-Histopaque density gradient centrifugation and then cryopreserved in the vapor phase of liquid nitrogen. Analytical flow cytometry was used to check the purity and quantity of each magnetically sorted T cell population. Genomic DNA was isolated from every sorted fraction and measured by UV absorbance on a Nanodrop 2000c. Unmatched junction bases come to 13, with V trimmed by 2 bases and J by 4 bases. According to the germline V gene, CDR1 reads LGHNA and CDR2 reads YNFKEQ. The cysteine opens and the phenylalanine closes a CDR3 of 19 amino acids. Only the CDR3 DNA is retained, 57 bases long and in frame from the first base.

The sequencing input was naive CD4+ T cells from PBMCs. The cell subset or site label here, explained by the study, means: CD45RA+ positively selected. This chain joins TRBV4-2 to TRBJ2-3, and TRBD2 aligns with 12 junction nucleotides. The TCR sequence derives from a man younger than 35 in good health. Some clones in this sample may be carry-over from other donors' samples. The CDR3 region has the sequence CASSQRTSGTTRRADTQYF. The nucleotide sequence is TGTGCCAGCAGCCAAAGGACTAGCGGGACCACCCGGCGGGCAGATACGCAGTATTTT.